These 32 T cell receptor beta chains were all obtained from the same sample, sequenced in a study of blood T cell repertoires in COVID-19. The data were produced by immunoSEQ multiplex PCR, yet TCRdb's version contains in-frame clones alone and is incomplete. The sample lists hundreds of thousands of clones; around 89% were seen once. Sample: peripheral blood. Receptors originate from a woman aged 30 to 39 with acute or convalescent COVID-19.

The chain links TRBV30 to TRBJ1-5; tentatively, D is TRBD1 (5 bases). The V end lost 0 bases, the J end lost 3 bases, and 9 bases lay between the germline ends. CDR1 is GTSNPN, CDR2 SVGIG, per germline (reference sequence). The CDR3 runs 14 residues. The CDR3, as DNA: TGTGCCTGGAGTGTCGACAGTCACAATCAGCCCCAGCATTTT. Its translation: CAWSVDSHNQPQHF.

This CDR3 reads CASSYREDTGELFF. The CDR3, as DNA: TGTGCCAGCAGTTATAGGGAGGACACCGGGGAGCTGTTTTTT. This rearrangement joins TRBV6-5 to TRBJ2-2; D is perhaps TRBD2 (6 bases). This CDR3 is 14 amino acids long. Germline V gene data show CDR1 as MNHEY and CDR2 as SVGAGI. With 3 bases removed from V and 3 bases from J, the gap between germline ends came to 8 bases.

In this sample, this clone turned up once. The genes are TRBV25-1 and TRBJ2-5; TRBD2 matches at 8 bases. CDR1 MGHDK and CDR2 SYGVNS come from the germline V gene. V shed 4 bases, J shed 0 bases, and the junction held 7 bases outside the gene matches. This CDR3 comprises 16 residues. The CDR3 spells CASSATRGGYQETQYF. The CDR3 DNA sequence: TGTGCCAGCAGTGCCACCCGCGGGGGGTACCAAGAGACCCAGTACTTC.

The V gene is TRBV11-2, the J gene TRBJ1-2, with D possibly TRBD1 on 5 matching bases. The V gene lost 4 bases and the J gene lost 8 bases, with 20 bases spanning the gap. Germline V gene sequence: CDR1 SGHAT, CDR2 FQNNGV. This CDR3 comprises 15 residues. CDR3 DNA: TGTGCCAGCAGCTCCCTTCGGTCCAGGGTATACGGCTACACCTTC. The encoded protein is CASSSLRSRVYGYTF. The variable domain in full, with the rest retrieved from reference TRBV11-2 and TRBJ1-2, is EAGVAQSPRYKIIEKRQSVAFWCNPISGHATLYWYQQILGQGPKLLIQFQNNGVVDDSQLPKDRFSAERLKGVDSTLKIQPAKLEDSAVYLCASSSLRSRVYGYTFGSGTRLTVV.

The chain carries TRBV28 and TRBJ1-3, with D possibly being TRBD1 (6 bases). The CDR3 extends over 14 amino acids. Germline V lookup: CDR1 MDHEN, CDR2 SYDVKM. V was cut by 6 bases and J by 0 bases, with 9 bases left in between. CDR3 in DNA: TGTGCCAGCAGGCTACAGGGCTCTGGAAACACCATATATTTT. Its protein is CASRLQGSGNTIYF.

This clone came up once. The chain links TRBV9 to TRBJ2-4, with D perhaps TRBD2 (6 bases). Trimming took 5 bases from V and 0 from J, leaving 12 bases between them. CDR1 and CDR2 from the germline V gene are SGDLS and YYNGEE. The CDR3 length is 15 residues. Here the CDR3 DNA reads TGTGCCAGCAGTATGGGCGGGGTAGCCAAAAACATTCAGTACTTC. Protein: CASSMGGVAKNIQYF. Full variable domain (rest looked up from reference TRBV9 and TRBJ2-4): DSGVTQTPKHLITATGQRVTLRCSPRSGDLSVYWYQQSLDQGLQFLIQYYNGEERAKGNILERFSAQQFPDLHSELNLSSLELGDSALYFCASSMGGVAKNIQYFGAGTRLSVL.

The chain uses TRBV20-1 and TRBJ2-1; TRBD1 is a possible D gene (6 bases). The germline V gene has CDR1 DFQATT and CDR2 SNEGSKA (reference sequence). This CDR3 comprises 16 residues. Trimming removed 3 bases from V and 3 bases from J, with 18 bases in between. The CDR3 DNA sequence: TGCAGTGCTAGTTCCAGTTGGGACACTTACTACAATGAGCAGTTCTTC. It translates to CSASSSWDTYYNEQFF.

The gene calls are TRBV19 and TRBJ2-5; D is perhaps TRBD1 (5 bases). This CDR3 is 15 amino acids long. Trimming shortened V by 3 bases and J by 7 bases, and 18 bases separated the two germline ends. CDR1 is LNHDA, CDR2 SQIVND, per germline (reference sequence). The CDR3 coding sequence is TGTGCCAGTAGTATTCCCAGGGCGAACCAGGGGACCCAGTACTTC. Protein product: CASSIPRANQGTQYF.

The rearrangement joins TRBV7-9 to TRBJ2-6, with 9 bases that match TRBD1. V was pared by 3 bases and J by 1 base, with 10 bases of the junction left unmatched. Germline CDR1 SEHNR, CDR2 FQNEAQ (reference sequence). The CDR3 extends over 19 amino acids. CDR3 DNA: TGTGCCAGCAGCTTGAGGGGGACAGGGAGTGGTTCTGGGGCCAACGTCCTGACTTTC. This encodes CASSLRGTGSGSGANVLTF.

The V gene is TRBV21-1, the J gene TRBJ2-7; the D call in the table, TRBD2, was not verified against the DNA. TRBV21-1 is described as a pseudogene. The CDR3 extends over 16 amino acids. This CDR3 reads CASSLVGTSRPYEQYF. The CDR3 DNA is TGTGCCAGCAGCTTAGTCGGGACTTCCAGGCCATACGAGCAGTACTTC.

The chain links TRBV7-9 to TRBJ1-2; unclear D gene. V lost 4 bases to trimming and J lost 4 bases, with 4 bases between them. CDR1 and CDR2 from the germline V gene are SEHNR and FQNEAQ (reference sequence). This CDR3 has 11 amino acids. DNA of the CDR3: TGTGCCAGCAGCTGGAGCTATGGCTACACCTTC. Amino acids: CASSWSYGYTF.

The chain combines TRBV5-1 with TRBJ1-3; D remains unclear. This CDR3 is 15 amino acids long. Germline loops: CDR1 SGHRS, CDR2 YFSETQ. V gave up 6 bases and J gave up 8 bases, with 21 bases separating them. CDR3: CASTSGTPASDTIYF. CDR3 coding DNA: TGCGCCAGCACCTCAGGAACCCCAGCCTCCGACACCATATATTTT.

This chain joins TRBV15 and TRBJ2-1; 8 bases are shared with TRBD2. The CDR3 length is 16 residues. V lost 3 bases to trimming and J lost 4 bases; unmatched junction nucleotides: 8. CDR1 and CDR2 from the germline V gene are LNHNV and YYDKDF (reference sequence). The CDR3 coding sequence is TGTGCCACCAGCAGCACACTAGCGGCGGCGTACAATGAGCAGTTCTTC. It translates to CATSSTLAAAYNEQFF.

V usage is TRBV30 and J usage is TRBJ1-5; D unclear. The V end was cut by 1 base, the J end by 3 bases, with 7 bases between. The CDR3 contains 13 residues. Germline V gives CDR1 GTSNPN, CDR2 SVGIG (reference sequence). DNA of the CDR3: TGTGCCTGGAGTGATGCCTACAATCAGCCCCAGCATTTT. This translates into CAWSDAYNQPQHF.

The rearrangement links TRBV9 to TRBJ1-5, with TRBD1 matching over 10 bases. V was clipped by 2 bases and J by 2 bases; unmatched bases: 13. Per the germline V gene, CDR1 is SGDLS and CDR2 is YYNGEE. The CDR3 has 19 amino acids. The DNA for the CDR3 is TGTGCCAGCAGCGTCGACCGGGCGACAGGGGGCAGGGGCAATCAGCCCCAGCATTTT. This sequence encodes CASSVDRATGGRGNQPQHF. Drawing the rest from reference TRBV9 and TRBJ1-5, the complete variable domain is DSGVTQTPKHLITATGQRVTLRCSPRSGDLSVYWYQQSLDQGLQFLIQYYNGEERAKGNILERFSAQQFPDLHSELNLSSLELGDSALYFCASSVDRATGGRGNQPQHFGDGTRLSIL.

The chain recombines TRBV4-2 with TRBJ2-7; a weak D match, TRBD2 (5 bases). V lost 0 bases, J lost 4 bases, and 13 bases lay in between. CDR1 and CDR2 (germline): LGHNA, YNFKEQ. The CDR3 runs to 15 residues. CDR3 bases: TGTGCCAGCAGCCAAGATTCGAGCGGAGAGTACGAGCAGTACTTC. It translates to CASSQDSSGEYEQYF.

J is TRBJ1-1 and V is TRBV5-6, with 7 positions matching TRBD1. This CDR3 region has 13 residues. V dropped 0 bases and J dropped 7; count of bases not matched to a gene: 3. Germline V lookup: CDR1 SGHDT, CDR2 YYEEEE. The CDR3 is CASSLEGAGEAFF. The CDR3 DNA is TGTGCCAGCAGCTTGGAGGGGGCTGGTGAAGCTTTCTTT.

The CDR3: CASSDSSYEQYF. CDR3 nucleotides: TGCGCCAGCAGTGACAGCTCCTACGAGCAGTACTTC. V is TRBV10-1 and J is TRBJ2-7; D unresolved. Trimming removed 3 bases at V and 0 bases at J, with 3 bases between. From germline, CDR1 is WNHNN and CDR2 SYGVQD (reference sequence). The CDR3 covers 12 residues.

This chain uses TRBV4-1 with TRBJ2-7; D perhaps matches TRBD1 (6 bases). This CDR3 spans 16 amino acids. Germline CDR1 MGHRA, CDR2 YSYEKL. Trimming took 1 base from V and 3 from J, leaving 16 bases between them. In DNA, the CDR3 is TGCGCCAGCAGCCAAGTACCGACAGGTAACCACTACGAGCAGTACTTC. It specifies CASSQVPTGNHYEQYF.

The chain has TRBV30 and TRBJ1-1, with D perhaps matching TRBD1 (5 bases). Trimming left V 4 bases short and J 4 bases short, with 16 bases between. Germline assignment: CDR1 GTSNPN and CDR2 SVGIG (reference sequence). This CDR3 has 14 amino acids. CDR3 amino acids: CAWKQGSGGTEAFF. The DNA of the CDR3 is TGTGCCTGGAAGCAGGGATCGGGCGGCACTGAAGCTTTCTTT.

The genes are TRBV4-1 and TRBJ2-1; TRBD2 matches 7 bases. The CDR3 has 13 residues. Trimming removed 4 bases from V and 9 bases from J; junction bases left unmatched: 6. Germline-derived CDR1 and CDR2 are MGHRA and YSYEKL. DNA for the CDR3: TGCGCCAGCAGCCCCAGGTCGGGGGGTGAGCAGTTCTTC. Amino acid sequence: CASSPRSGGEQFF.

This clone has a single count. V usage is TRBV29-1 and J usage is TRBJ2-7; 7 bases match TRBD1. Looked up from germline, CDR1 is SQVTM and CDR2 is ANQGSEA. The V gene end was trimmed by 7 bases and the J gene end by 3 bases; junction bases not matched to a gene: 12. The CDR3 covers 14 residues. The CDR3 sequence: CSARRQGSGYEQYF. The CDR3 DNA is TGCAGCGCCAGAAGACAGGGATCGGGCTACGAGCAGTACTTC.

This clone has a single count. The sample carries other DNA sequences with the same CDR3. The genes are TRBV5-1 and TRBJ1-2; possibly TRBD1 for D (5 bases). The CDR3 is 13 residues long. Germline V lookup: CDR1 SGHRS, CDR2 YFSETQ. The germline V and J ends were trimmed by 0 bases and 6 bases, with 9 bases remaining between them. The CDR3: CASSLGGGDGYTF. The DNA of the CDR3 is TGCGCCAGCAGCTTGGGGGGCGGGGATGGCTACACCTTC. The variable domain in full, completed from reference TRBV5-1 and TRBJ1-2, reads KAGVTQTPRYLIKTRGQQVTLSCSPISGHRSVSWYQQTPGQGLQFLFEYFSETQRNKGNFPGRFSGRQFSNSRSEMNVSTLELGDSALYLCASSLGGGDGYTFGSGTRLTVV.

Here the CDR3 DNA reads TGCGCCAGCAGCTCGTCGGTGTCTAATGAAAAACTGTTTTTT. Its protein is CASSSSVSNEKLFF. This chain joins TRBV5-1 and TRBJ1-4; D unclear. Germline V gives CDR1 SGHRS, CDR2 YFSETQ. The CDR3 loop spans 14 amino acids. V was clipped by 3 bases and J by 3 bases, with 9 bases between them.

This chain joins TRBV6-5 and TRBJ1-1; 9 positions agree with TRBD1. CDR3 length equals 13 residues. After removal of 5 bases from V and 5 bases from J, the junction contained 3 bases not matched to a gene. Germline CDR1 and CDR2: MNHEY and SVGAGI. Here the CDR3 DNA reads TGTGCCAGCAGTAAGACAGGGGGGACTGAAGCTTTCTTT. Its translation: CASSKTGGTEAFF.

This clone is a singleton in its sample. The chain carries TRBV5-1 and TRBJ2-3, with 9 bases identical to TRBD2. Germline V gives CDR1 SGHRS, CDR2 YFSETQ. V dropped 1 base and J dropped 3; count of bases not matched to a gene: 6. CDR3 length: 16 amino acids. The CDR3 is CASSLPGSGGTDTQYF. CDR3 nucleotide sequence: TGCGCCAGCAGCTTGCCGGGTAGCGGGGGTACAGATACGCAGTATTTT.

The chain has TRBV11-2 and TRBJ1-2, with 7 bases that match TRBD1. Trimming cost V 2 bases and J 5 bases; bases outside gene matches: 8. Per the germline V gene, CDR1 is SGHAT and CDR2 is FQNNGV. CDR3 length: 15 residues. CDR3 in DNA: TGTGCCAGCAGCTTACGAGGGGGCTATAGTTATGGCTACACCTTC. Translated, it gives CASSLRGGYSYGYTF.

The genes are TRBV6-4 and TRBJ2-3; 7 nucleotides match TRBD1. Trimming cost V 5 bases and J 0 bases; bases outside gene matches: 5. Germline loops: CDR1 MRHNA, CDR2 SNTAGT. The CDR3 extends over 15 amino acids. The CDR3 spells CASSSTGASTDTQYF. The DNA for the CDR3 is TGTGCCAGCAGTTCAACAGGGGCGAGCACAGATACGCAGTATTTT.

The rearrangement joins TRBV7-2 to TRBJ1-5, with D tentatively TRBD1 (6 bases). The CDR3 consists of 16 residues. The V and J ends lost 1 base and 3 bases respectively, with 13 bases between them. Per germline, CDR1 SGHTA and CDR2 FQGNSA. CDR3 sequence: CASSLGAGAPNQPQHF. The CDR3 nucleotides read TGTGCCAGCAGCTTAGGGGCAGGGGCACCCAATCAGCCCCAGCATTTT.

There are a few counts of this clone. The chain recombines TRBV7-9 with TRBJ1-6, with D possibly being TRBD1 (5 bases). The CDR3 spans 15 residues. The germline V and J ends were trimmed by 2 bases and 10 bases, with 15 bases remaining between them. Germline V gene data show CDR1 as SEHNR and CDR2 as FQNEAQ (reference sequence). This CDR3 is CASSLSAQGRSPLHF. CDR3 DNA: TGTGCCAGCAGCTTAAGTGCGCAGGGTCGATCACCCCTCCACTTT.

V gene TRBV9 combines with J gene TRBJ1-3; D may be TRBD1 (5 bases). The V gene's germline CDR1 is SGDLS and CDR2 YYNGEE. Between the trimmed V and J ends, which lost 3 bases and 0 bases, there was a span of 16 bases. The CDR3 contains 17 residues. The CDR3 spells CASSGPGLMSSGNTIYF. The CDR3 nucleotides read TGTGCCAGCAGCGGGCCGGGACTAATGAGCTCTGGAAACACCATATATTTT.

The chain recombines TRBV5-1 with TRBJ2-7; TRBD2 matches 7 bases. This CDR3 has 13 amino acids. The germline CDR1 and CDR2 sequences are SGHRS and YFSETQ. Unmatched junction bases numbered 8, after V lost 4 bases and J lost 7 bases. The CDR3 coding sequence is TGCGCCAGCAGCAGTGGACCCGGGGGGGAGCAGTACTTC. It yields the protein CASSSGPGGEQYF.